The present entry profiles one T cell receptor (beta chain) with its context. The data derive from a study of blood T cell repertoires in COVID-19. On the study more broadly: There were acute and convalescent COVID-19 samples, and they came from the United States, Italy and Spain. Sources were T cells, B-cell-depleted T cells, or PBMCs; the material itself was cDNA or gDNA.

Original processing methods: Quantification of nucleated cells was approximated via reference gene primer amplification. The table came from immunoSEQ multiplex PCR; TCRdb's copy has only in-frame clones and leaves some out. The V and J calls and clone size are taken from that table; D and trimming were inferred from the DNA. The sample holds some 250,000 clones; nearly 90% are singletons and the top ten take just under 0.8%. The sequenced sample was peripheral blood. This receptor was obtained from a woman aged 30 to 39 with acute or convalescent COVID-19.

CDR3 region: CASSLMGGQFF. CDR3 in DNA: TGCGCCAGCAGCTTGATGGGAGGGCAGTTCTTC. This sequence joins TRBV5-1 and TRBJ2-1, with D possibly being TRBD2 (6 bases). With 1 base removed from V and 12 bases from J, the gap between germline ends came to 8 bases. CDR3 length equals 11 residues. CDR1 is SGHRS and CDR2 is YFSETQ in the germline V gene.